What follows are 29 T cell receptor beta chains derived from one specimen sequenced in a study of T cell changes during pregnancy in multiple sclerosis. Clones were sequenced by immunoSEQ multiplex PCR, and TCRdb holds only the in-frame ones, with some missing. Of approximately 87,000 clones listed, just over 90% were seen once; the top ten hold less than 0.6%. Sequencing was performed on CD4+ T cells from peripheral blood mononuclear cells, taken in the second trimester of pregnancy. The receptors shown here come from a female donor with multiple sclerosis, enrolled in a pregnancy study.

The genes are TRBV18 and TRBJ1-2; maybe TRBD1 (6 bases). This CDR3 is 13 amino acids long. V lost 3 bases and J 8 bases, leaving 13 bases between the germline ends. Per the germline V gene, CDR1 is KGHSH and CDR2 is LQKENI. CDR3 DNA: TGTGCCAGCTCACCGACAGGCGTTGAGGGCTACACCTTC. This codes for CASSPTGVEGYTF.

The chain joins TRBV2 to TRBJ1-1, with 7 positions matching TRBD1. The V segment lost 6 bases and the J segment 0 bases; nucleotides outside the gene matches: 4. Germline loops: CDR1 SNHLY, CDR2 FYNNEI. This CDR3 comprises 14 residues. CDR3: CASRPDRVNTEAFF. CDR3 DNA: TGTGCCAGCAGACCTGACAGGGTGAACACTGAAGCTTTCTTT.

The chain joins TRBV9 to TRBJ1-2; D ambiguous. The ends were cut back, 4 bases at V and 5 bases at J, with 9 bases in the middle. Per germline, CDR1 SGDLS and CDR2 YYNGEE. The CDR3 runs 12 residues. CDR3 sequence reads: CASSQAEYGYTF. The CDR3 DNA reads TGTGCCAGCAGCCAGGCCGAGTATGGCTACACCTTC.

The J gene is TRBJ1-1, the V gene TRBV11-3; D may be TRBD1 (5 bases). The CDR3 length is 18 residues. Germline V lookup: CDR1 SGHNT, CDR2 YENEEA. V was pared by 0 bases and J by 0 bases, with 17 bases between. CDR3 in amino acids: CASSLEGRWGTLNTEAFF. In DNA, the CDR3 is TGTGCCAGCAGCTTAGAGGGCAGGTGGGGGACTTTGAACACTGAAGCTTTCTTT.

This clone has just one count. The V and J genes are TRBV7-3 and TRBJ1-4; maybe TRBD1 (6 bases). There are 15 residues in the CDR3. Germline V CDR1 and CDR2: SGHTA, FQGTGA. Trimming left V 8 bases short and J 0 bases short, with 13 bases between. The CDR3 reads CASVRDTTTNEKLFF. CDR3 DNA: TGTGCCAGCGTGAGGGACACCACAACTAATGAAAAACTGTTTTTT.

CDR3 sequence reads: CAWGRQGDNQPQHF. CDR3 nucleotides: TGTGCCTGGGGGAGACAGGGGGACAATCAGCCCCAGCATTTT. J is TRBJ1-5 and V is TRBV30, with 9 bases fitting TRBD1. The CDR3 sequence is 14 residues long. Germline V gives CDR1 GTSNPN, CDR2 SVGIG (reference sequence). V was clipped by 5 bases and J by 3 bases; unmatched bases: 5.

V gene TRBV19 combines with J gene TRBJ1-1; 7 bases fit TRBD1. Germline V gene data show CDR1 as LNHDA and CDR2 as SQIVND (reference sequence). The CDR3 is 14 residues long. The J segment lost 4 bases and the V segment lost 6 bases, leaving 8 bases of the junction unmatched. The CDR3 is CASRGEGAGTEAFF. The DNA for the CDR3 is TGTGCCAGTAGGGGAGAGGGGGCTGGCACTGAAGCTTTCTTT.

The V and J genes are TRBV18 and TRBJ1-5, with 12 bases aligning to TRBD1. In germline, CDR1 is KGHSH, CDR2 LQKENI. The CDR3 runs 14 residues. Trimming at V came to 6 bases and at J to 7 bases, leaving 4 bases not matched to a gene. CDR3: CASSLGTGGQPQHF. CDR3 nucleotides: TGTGCCAGCTCCCTGGGGACAGGGGGCCAGCCCCAGCATTTT.

The chain carries TRBV4-1 and TRBJ1-1; 10 bases are a match to TRBD1. V was clipped by 2 bases and J by 4 bases; unmatched bases: 16. This CDR3 has 19 residues. From germline, CDR1 is MGHRA and CDR2 YSYEKL. For the CDR3, the DNA is TGCGCCAGCAGCCAACCCCGGGACAGGGGAGACTTTGGGGGCACTGAAGCTTTCTTT. It translates to CASSQPRDRGDFGGTEAFF.

The CDR3 region is CASSYSRGLPYEQYF. CDR3 nucleotide sequence: TGTGCCAGCAGTTATTCGCGAGGTCTCCCCTACGAGCAGTACTTC. The chain carries TRBV6-5 and TRBJ2-7, with no clear D. Germline lookup yields CDR1 MNHEY and CDR2 SVGAGI. This CDR3 region has 15 residues. Between the trimmed V and J ends, which lost 3 bases and 2 bases, there was a span of 14 bases.

This chain links TRBV5-4 with TRBJ2-7; TRBD1 agrees at 8 bases. CDR1 and CDR2 from the germline V gene are SGHNT and YYREEE (reference sequence). This CDR3 region has 17 residues. V gave up 0 bases and J gave up 3 bases; unmatched junction bases: 11. The CDR3 nucleotides read TGTGCCAGCAGCTTGGGGGTAGGACAGGGCCTAGTCTACGAGCAGTACTTC. As protein: CASSLGVGQGLVYEQYF.

This chain uses TRBV5-5 with TRBJ1-2; no definite D call. The CDR3 length is 13 residues. V lost 2 bases and J 3 bases, leaving 8 bases between the germline ends. Germline V lookup: CDR1 SGHKS, CDR2 YYEKEE (reference sequence). The CDR3 region is CASSLALDYGYTF. In nucleotides, the CDR3 is TGTGCCAGCAGCTTAGCACTGGACTATGGCTACACCTTC.

The V call is TRBV21-1, the J call TRBJ2-7; the table's D call, TRBD1, has no DNA check behind it. TRBV21-1 is shown as a pseudogene. The CDR3 sequence is 19 residues long. CDR3 amino acids: CASSKGDSAEYGSIYEQYF. The CDR3 DNA reads as TGTGCCAGCAGCAAAGGTGACAGTGCTGAATACGGGTCTATCTACGAGCAGTACTTC.

The V and J genes are TRBV5-1 and TRBJ2-7; 10 bases are shared with TRBD2. J lost 3 bases, V lost 5 bases, and 11 bases had no gene match. The CDR3 has 16 amino acids. Germline V gene lookup returns CDR1 SGHRS and CDR2 YFSETQ. CDR3 sequence: CASSRGTSVTVYEQYF. Written as DNA, the CDR3 is TGCGCCAGCAGTCGCGGGACTAGCGTGACTGTCTACGAGCAGTACTTC.

This clone appeared a single time. This chain uses TRBV7-8 with TRBJ1-5, with a possible D match to TRBD1 (5 bases). The CDR3 is 21 residues long. V was pared by 4 bases and J by 6 bases, with 34 bases between. Looked up from germline, CDR1 is SGHVS and CDR2 is FQNEAQ. The CDR3 region is CASSSQHRGERANNRGQPQHF. CDR3 in DNA: TGTGCCAGCAGCTCACAACATCGGGGGGAGAGGGCAAACAACCGCGGTCAGCCCCAGCATTTT.

This chain joins TRBV27 and TRBJ2-5, with D possibly matching TRBD2 (6 bases). Germline V CDR1 and CDR2: MNHEY, SMNVEV (reference sequence). The CDR3 extends over 14 amino acids. V was cut by 5 bases and J by 4 bases, with 14 bases left in between. This CDR3 is CASSPAGPRETQYF. Written as DNA, the CDR3 is TGTGCCAGCAGTCCAGCGGGCCCAAGAGAGACCCAGTACTTC.

This rearrangement joins TRBV28 to TRBJ2-7; TRBD1 matches at 9 bases. With V trimmed by 5 bases and J by 5 bases, 13 bases remained unmatched. The CDR3 totals 16 residues. Per the germline V gene, CDR1 is MDHEN and CDR2 is SYDVKM. DNA for the CDR3: TGTGCCAGCAGTCTCGCAAAGGGGACAGGGAAAAACGAGCAGTACTTC. Protein: CASSLAKGTGKNEQYF.

The rearrangement uses TRBV14 and TRBJ2-5; 7 nucleotides agree with TRBD2. CDR3 length: 16 amino acids. Per germline, CDR1 SGHDN and CDR2 FVKESK. J was trimmed by 4 bases and V by 4 bases; bases with no gene match: 12. The CDR3 loop is CASSPRGAGEGETQYF. The CDR3 bases are TGTGCCAGCAGCCCGAGAGGGGCGGGAGAAGGAGAGACCCAGTACTTC.

This chain connects TRBV5-1 to TRBJ2-6, with 7 bases identical to TRBD1. The CDR3 extends over 16 amino acids. The V segment lost 4 bases and the J segment 4 bases; nucleotides outside the gene matches: 8. CDR1 and CDR2 (germline): SGHRS, YFSETQ. The CDR3 region is CASSPGQLLGANVLTF. The CDR3 nucleotides read TGCGCCAGCAGCCCGGGACAGCTCCTGGGGGCCAACGTCCTGACTTTC.

The sample holds one count of this clone. The chain joins TRBV7-2 to TRBJ2-1, with 16 nucleotides matching TRBD2. Germline V gives CDR1 SGHTA, CDR2 FQGNSA. The CDR3 is 15 amino acids. Unmatched junction bases numbered 3, after V lost 3 bases and J lost 10 bases. The CDR3 is CASSLGLAGGIEQFF. CDR3 in DNA: TGTGCCAGCAGCTTGGGACTAGCGGGGGGGATAGAGCAGTTCTTC.

The genes are TRBV29-1 and TRBJ2-1; TRBD1 matches 9 bases. V lost 0 bases and J lost 15; bases outside the gene matches: 3. Germline V CDR1 and CDR2: SQVTM, ANQGSEA. CDR3 size: 11 residues. As DNA, the CDR3 is TGCAGCGTTGAAGATGGACAGGGGTCGTTCTTC. As protein: CSVEDGQGSFF.

V usage is TRBV27 and J usage is TRBJ2-2; 8 bases are a match to TRBD1. Trimming cost V 7 bases and J 6 bases; bases outside gene matches: 4. This CDR3 comprises 13 residues. Germline CDR1 reads MNHEY; CDR2 reads SMNVEV (reference sequence). The CDR3 loop is CASMTGVPGELFF. The CDR3 bases are TGTGCCAGCATGACAGGGGTTCCCGGGGAGCTGTTTTTT.

The chain employs TRBV6-5 and TRBJ1-1; 9 positions agree with TRBD1. CDR1 is MNHEY, CDR2 SVGAGI, per germline. The CDR3 length is 15 residues. J lost 1 base, V lost 2 bases, and 2 bases had no gene match. This CDR3 reads CASSYLGQGNTEAFF. CDR3 DNA: TGTGCCAGCAGTTACCTGGGACAGGGGAACACTGAAGCTTTCTTT.

The chain has TRBV4-2 and TRBJ1-6, with D possibly TRBD1 on 5 matching bases. The length of the CDR3 is 15 residues. Between the trimmed V and J ends, which lost 0 bases and 6 bases, there was a span of 9 bases. The germline V gene encodes CDR1 LGHNA and CDR2 YNFKEQ. CDR3 sequence: CASSQEGEGNSPLHF. DNA of the CDR3: TGTGCCAGCAGCCAAGAGGGGGAGGGTAATTCACCCCTCCACTTT.

This rearrangement joins TRBV2 to TRBJ1-4, with D perhaps matching TRBD1 (6 bases). This CDR3 has 15 amino acids. The V and J ends lost 2 bases and 5 bases respectively, with 12 bases between them. From germline, CDR1 is SNHLY and CDR2 FYNNEI. CDR3 sequence: CASSEIRTVNEKLFF. DNA for the CDR3: TGTGCCAGCAGTGAAATTAGGACAGTAAATGAAAAACTGTTTTTT.

The V and J genes are TRBV9 and TRBJ1-6; D is unresolved. This CDR3 is 13 amino acids long. V was clipped by 3 bases and J by 7 bases, with 8 bases between them. Germline assignment: CDR1 SGDLS and CDR2 YYNGEE. This CDR3 is CASSDIPNSPLHF. CDR3 coding DNA: TGTGCCAGCAGCGACATACCGAATTCACCCCTCCACTTT. Based on the CDR3 plus reference TRBV9 and TRBJ1-6, the full variable domain is DSGVTQTPKHLITATGQRVTLRCSPRSGDLSVYWYQQSLDQGLQFLIQYYNGEERAKGNILERFSAQQFPDLHSELNLSSLELGDSALYFCASSDIPNSPLHFGNGTRLTVT.

The CDR3 spells CASSSGGISGNTIYF. The CDR3 DNA follows: TGCGCCAGCAGCTCGGGGGGCATCTCTGGAAACACCATATATTTT. This chain joins TRBV5-1 and TRBJ1-3; TRBD1 is a possible D gene (6 bases). The CDR3 consists of 15 residues. V gave up 3 bases and J gave up 0 bases, with 10 bases separating them. Germline V gene data show CDR1 as SGHRS and CDR2 as YFSETQ.

In its sample, this clone was seen many times. V is TRBV11-3 and J is TRBJ1-2, with a weak D call TRBD1 (5 bases). CDR1 and CDR2 from the germline V gene are SGHNT and YENEEA. The CDR3 has 16 residues. V was cut by 0 bases and J by 3 bases, with 14 bases left in between. The CDR3 reads CASSLEGRNEDYGYTF. For the CDR3, the DNA is TGTGCCAGCAGCTTAGAGGGGCGAAATGAAGACTATGGCTACACCTTC.

This chain connects TRBV28 to TRBJ2-6, with a possible D match to TRBD1 (7 bases). V lost 4 bases and J lost 0, with 31 bases in between. The germline V gene encodes CDR1 MDHEN and CDR2 SYDVKM. The CDR3 has 23 residues. The CDR3 DNA reads as TGTGCCAGCAGTTACGGTCGACCGAACGAGAACAGGGGAGGATTCTCTGGGGCCAACGTCCTGACTTTC. Encoded protein: CASSYGRPNENRGGFSGANVLTF.